These 8 T cell receptor beta chains share one sample of origin, sequenced in a study of blood T cell repertoires in COVID-19. TCRdb's table, derived via immunoSEQ multiplex PCR, lists solely in-frame clones and lacks some. Counted here are roughly 33,000 clones, roughly 85% occurring once; the ten biggest clones make up roughly 15%. The sequencing input was peripheral blood. These receptors were taken from a human donor with acute or convalescent COVID-19. The donor label of this sample is uncertain.

The DNA for the CDR3 is TGTGCCTGGAGTTCAGGGGCTGGAGGTGAGCAGTTCTTC. This translates into CAWSSGAGGEQFF. This sequence joins TRBV30 and TRBJ2-1; perhaps TRBD1 as D (6 bases). The germline CDR1 and CDR2 sequences are GTSNPN and SVGIG (reference sequence). Trimming removed 2 bases at V and 9 bases at J, with 14 bases between. The length of the CDR3 is 13 residues. Using reference TRBV30 and TRBJ2-1 for the parts outside the CDR3, the full variable domain is SQTIHQWPATLVQPVGSPLSLECTVEGTSNPNLYWYRQAAGRGLQLLFYSVGIGQISSEVPQNLSASRPQDRQFILSSKKLLLSDSGFYLCAWSSGAGGEQFFGPGTRLTVL.

The genes are TRBV10-2 and TRBJ1-6, with TRBD1 identical over 8 bases. The CDR3 has 14 residues. The germline gives CDR1 WSHSY, CDR2 SAAADI. V shed 7 bases, J shed 10 bases, and the junction held 9 bases outside the gene matches. The CDR3 sequence: CASNRQGPGSPLHF. The CDR3 nucleotides read TGCGCCAGCAACAGACAGGGGCCCGGGTCACCCCTCCACTTT.

The rearrangement links TRBV21-1 to TRBJ1-5; TRBD1, the D gene given by the table, was not confirmed from the DNA. TRBV21-1 constitutes a pseudogene. The CDR3 is 13 residues long. The chain's CDR3 is CASSTQGKQPQHF. DNA for the CDR3: TGTGCCAGCAGCACTCAGGGGAAACAGCCCCAGCATTTT.

The table lists this clone with a few counts. The genes are TRBV7-8 and TRBJ2-2; TRBD2 matches 9 bases. The CDR3 has 14 amino acids. The germline CDR1 and CDR2 sequences are SGHVS and FQNEAQ. With 7 bases clipped from V and 6 bases from J, the junction kept 6 bases outside the gene matches. The DNA for the CDR3 is TGTGCCAGCAAGAGCGGGAGGAATTCCGGGGAGCTGTTTTTT. It yields the protein CASKSGRNSGELFF.

The chain carries TRBV4-2 and TRBJ2-5; 8 positions agree with TRBD2. The CDR3 contains 15 residues. The J segment lost 7 bases and the V segment lost 1 base, leaving 8 bases of the junction unmatched. Germline V gene data show CDR1 as LGHNA and CDR2 as YNFKEQ. The CDR3 reads CASSQVGGLDVTQYF. CDR3 nucleotide sequence: TGTGCCAGCAGCCAAGTTGGGGGACTAGACGTGACCCAGTACTTC.

This chain uses TRBV28 with TRBJ1-1; D might be TRBD1 (6 bases). This CDR3 has 13 residues. CDR1 is MDHEN, CDR2 SYDVKM, per germline. The V gene lost 9 bases and the J gene lost 5 bases, with 16 bases spanning the gap. CDR3: CASRSGEGTEAFF. CDR3 in DNA: TGTGCCAGTAGATCAGGGGAAGGGACTGAAGCTTTCTTT.

The rearrangement joins TRBV19 to TRBJ2-3; 9 bases fit TRBD1. This CDR3 has 15 amino acids. V lost 4 bases to trimming and J lost 7 bases; unmatched junction nucleotides: 9. In germline, CDR1 is LNHDA, CDR2 SQIVND (reference sequence). CDR3 loop: CASSNGQGRRNTQYF. CDR3 DNA: TGTGCCAGTAGTAATGGACAGGGGCGAAGGAATACGCAGTATTTT. The entire variable domain, with the rest obtained from reference TRBV19 and TRBJ2-3, is as follows: DGGITQSPKYLFRKEGQNVTLSCEQNLNHDAMYWYRQDPGQGLRLIYYSQIVNDFQKGDIAEGYSVSREKKESFPLTVTSAQKNPTAFYLCASSNGQGRRNTQYFGPGTRLTVL.

The sample holds a few counts of this clone. The chain joins TRBV3-1 (or the pseudogene TRBV3-2) to TRBJ1-3; D gene uncertain. The CDR3 totals 15 residues. CDR1 and CDR2 from the germline V gene are LGHDT and YNNKEL (reference sequence). Trimming shortened V by 2 bases and J by 0 bases, and 8 bases separated the two germline ends. The CDR3 is CASSQNPDSGNTIYF. The CDR3 DNA follows: TGTGCCAGCAGCCAAAATCCAGACTCTGGAAACACCATATATTTT.